These 26 T cell receptor beta chains were sequenced from one sample in a study of blood T cell repertoires in COVID-19. The protocol was immunoSEQ multiplex PCR, while the TCRdb copy is restricted to in-frame clones and leaves out a portion. The sample has roughly 250,000 clones, 87% seen once. Sequenced material: PBMCs or T cells enriched from blood (not recorded which). The origin of the receptors is a woman aged 30 to 39 with acute COVID-19.

V usage is TRBV2 and J usage is TRBJ1-1, with D possibly being TRBD1 (5 bases). The CDR3 spans 14 residues. Germline assignment: CDR1 SNHLY and CDR2 FYNNEI. V lost 7 bases and J lost 0, with 12 bases in between. CDR3 in amino acids: CASIQGRLNTEAFF. For the CDR3, the DNA is TGTGCCAGCATTCAGGGAAGGTTGAACACTGAAGCTTTCTTT.

The chain has TRBV4-1 and TRBJ1-2; D call uncertain. V was cut by 3 bases and J by 2 bases, with 13 bases left in between. Germline CDR1 MGHRA, CDR2 YSYEKL. The CDR3 has 15 amino acids. CDR3 amino acids: CASSHEAHQNYGYTF. CDR3 bases: TGCGCCAGCAGCCATGAGGCCCATCAAAACTATGGCTACACCTTC.

The chain uses TRBV3-1 (or the pseudogene TRBV3-2) and TRBJ2-7; possibly TRBD1 for D (5 bases). The CDR3 runs 13 residues. CDR1 and CDR2 (germline): LGHDT, YNNKEL (reference sequence). V was trimmed by 1 base and J by 2 bases, leaving 6 bases between them. This CDR3 reads CASSQATAYEQYF. In nucleotides, the CDR3 is TGTGCCAGCAGCCAAGCGACAGCCTACGAGCAGTACTTC.

This sequence joins TRBV6-4 and TRBJ1-5, with D tentatively TRBD1 (5 bases). The CDR3 extends over 16 amino acids. V was pared by 8 bases and J by 0 bases, with 17 bases between. Germline V lookup: CDR1 MRHNA, CDR2 SNTAGT. The CDR3 spells CASGGTPTYSNQPQHF. In DNA form, the CDR3 reads TGTGCCAGCGGGGGGACTCCTACATATAGCAATCAGCCCCAGCATTTT.

The chain employs TRBV6-1 and TRBJ1-6; tentatively, D is TRBD1 (6 bases). The CDR3 consists of 16 residues. With 4 bases removed from V and 6 bases from J, the gap between germline ends came to 16 bases. Germline-derived CDR1 and CDR2 are MNHNS and SASEGT. CDR3 DNA: TGTGCCAGCAGTGGGACAGTGGGTGCCCGTAATTCACCCCTCCACTTT. Translation: CASSGTVGARNSPLHF.

CDR3 amino acids: CASPGQGGYEQFF. The CDR3 region has the DNA TGTGCCAGTCCGGGACAGGGGGGTTATGAGCAGTTCTTC. The chain couples TRBV6-5 to TRBJ2-1; 11 nucleotides line up with TRBD1. This CDR3 comprises 13 residues. V shed 9 bases, J shed 8 bases, and the junction held 6 bases outside the gene matches. Germline CDR1 is MNHEY and CDR2 is SVGAGI.

The V and J genes are TRBV25-1 and TRBJ2-3, with a possible D match to TRBD2 (6 bases). This CDR3 has 15 residues. Per the germline V gene, CDR1 is MGHDK and CDR2 is SYGVNS. The V end lost 8 bases, the J end lost 9 bases, and 24 bases lay between the germline ends. The CDR3 is CASGTGLPSAATQYF. The DNA for the CDR3 is TGTGCCAGCGGGACGGGACTCCCGTCTGCGGCGACGCAGTATTTT.

The gene calls are TRBV9 and TRBJ2-7, with D perhaps TRBD2 (6 bases). Per the germline V gene, CDR1 is SGDLS and CDR2 is YYNGEE. This CDR3 comprises 16 residues. Deletions cut 0 bases from V and 4 bases from J, with 17 bases between. The CDR3, as DNA: TGTGCCAGCAGCGTAGGGCAGGGCGGGGAAACTTACGAGCAGTACTTC. It codes for CASSVGQGGETYEQYF. The whole variable domain, remainder taken from reference TRBV9 and TRBJ2-7, is DSGVTQTPKHLITATGQRVTLRCSPRSGDLSVYWYQQSLDQGLQFLIQYYNGEERAKGNILERFSAQQFPDLHSELNLSSLELGDSALYFCASSVGQGGETYEQYFGPGTRLTVT.

V is TRBV4-1 and J is TRBJ2-6; no definite D call. The CDR3 extends over 15 amino acids. The V end lost 1 base, the J end lost 0 bases, and 4 bases lay between the germline ends. The germline V gene encodes CDR1 MGHRA and CDR2 YSYEKL. The CDR3 sequence is CASSQGGSGANVLTF. The DNA for the CDR3 is TGCGCCAGCAGCCAAGGAGGCTCTGGGGCCAACGTCCTGACTTTC.

V usage is TRBV4-3 and J usage is TRBJ2-2; 7 nucleotides align to TRBD1. There are 16 residues in the CDR3. Germline trimming cut 3 bases from V and 1 base from J; bases unmatched to any gene: 5. Germline V gives CDR1 LGHNA, CDR2 YSLEER. CDR3 in DNA: TGCGCCAGCAGCCAGGGGGCAGGGGGGAACACCGGGGAGCTGTTTTTT. Protein product: CASSQGAGGNTGELFF.

The J gene is TRBJ2-3, the V gene TRBV18; maybe TRBD1 (5 bases). The CDR3 contains 14 residues. V was cut by 9 bases and J by 0 bases, with 13 bases left in between. Germline CDR1 reads KGHSH; CDR2 reads LQKENI. DNA of the CDR3: TGTGCCAGTAGTCACAGGCCTAGCACAGATACGCAGTATTTT. Encoded protein: CASSHRPSTDTQYF.

The CDR3 region is CASSNRGRANYGYTF. The CDR3 region has the DNA TGTGCCAGTAGTAATAGGGGAAGAGCTAACTATGGCTACACCTTC. The chain employs TRBV19 and TRBJ1-2, with TRBD1 as a possible D gene (5 bases). The germline V gene has CDR1 LNHDA and CDR2 SQIVND (reference sequence). The CDR3 consists of 15 residues. V gave up 4 bases and J gave up 0 bases, with 12 bases separating them.

V usage is TRBV28 and J usage is TRBJ1-1, with TRBD1 as a possible D gene (6 bases). The V gene lost 8 bases and the J gene lost 2 bases, with 21 bases spanning the gap. The CDR3 has 16 amino acids. Germline values: CDR1 MDHEN, CDR2 SYDVKM. The CDR3 nucleotides are TGTGCCAGCGCGGTTCCTGGACAGAGAAGAAACACTGAAGCTTTCTTT. Encoded protein: CASAVPGQRRNTEAFF.

The chain joins TRBV28 to TRBJ1-6; no clear D. This CDR3 is 13 amino acids long. The germline V gene has CDR1 MDHEN and CDR2 SYDVKM. Trimming removed 6 bases at V and 7 bases at J, with 10 bases between. CDR3 nucleotide sequence: TGTGCCAGCAGGACCGACTGGAATTCACCCCTCCACTTT. Amino acid sequence: CASRTDWNSPLHF.

V gene TRBV24-1 combines with J gene TRBJ2-3; 8 bases map to TRBD2. The CDR3 extends over 16 amino acids. V lost 1 base to trimming and J lost 0 bases; unmatched junction nucleotides: 2. Germline CDR1 and CDR2: KGHDR and SFDVKD. DNA of the CDR3: TGTGCCACCAGTGATTTTACGGGGGGGAGCACAGATACGCAGTATTTT. Protein product: CATSDFTGGSTDTQYF.

The rearrangement uses TRBV27 and TRBJ2-1, with TRBD1 identical over 9 bases. Germline assignment: CDR1 MNHEY and CDR2 SMNVEV (reference sequence). The junction had 5 bases not matched to a gene; V was cut back by 1 base and J by 7 bases. There are 15 residues in the CDR3. CDR3 region: CASSLWGQGGNEQFF. The CDR3 DNA reads as TGTGCCAGCAGTTTATGGGGACAGGGTGGGAATGAGCAGTTCTTC.

The chain employs TRBV11-1 and TRBJ2-4; TRBD1 might be the D (6 bases). The CDR3 covers 13 residues. Germline assignment: CDR1 SGHAT and CDR2 FQDESV (reference sequence). Trimming took 6 bases from V and 7 from J, leaving 13 bases between them. This CDR3 is CASRQSRGNIQYF. The CDR3 DNA is TGTGCCAGCAGGCAAAGTAGGGGGAACATTCAGTACTTC.

The V call is TRBV19, the J call TRBJ1-5; TRBD1 matches at 8 bases. V shed 2 bases and J 6 bases; nucleotides not matched to a gene: 6. The CDR3 consists of 15 residues. Germline V gene sequence: CDR1 LNHDA, CDR2 SQIVND (reference sequence). The CDR3 reads CASSIPDRGGQPQHF. The DNA for the CDR3 is TGTGCCAGTAGTATACCCGACAGGGGAGGTCAGCCCCAGCATTTT.

The count of this clone is one. V usage is TRBV27 and J usage is TRBJ1-1, with 9 positions matching TRBD1. Germline V gene data show CDR1 as MNHEY and CDR2 as SMNVEV (reference sequence). The CDR3 totals 14 residues. V was pared by 4 bases and J by 5 bases, with 5 bases of the junction left unmatched. CDR3: CASSSNRGRTEAFF. Written as DNA, the CDR3 is TGTGCCAGCAGTTCCAACAGGGGGCGTACTGAAGCTTTCTTT.

Only one count was recorded for this clone. CDR3 sequence reads: CASSQIPGLSSGANVLTF. The CDR3 bases are TGTGCCAGCTCACAAATACCGGGACTGAGCTCTGGGGCCAACGTCCTGACTTTC. The V call is TRBV18, the J call TRBJ2-6; D perhaps matches TRBD2 (6 bases). V shed 4 bases and J shed 0 bases, with 16 bases lying between them. The CDR3 has 18 residues. Germline V gene lookup returns CDR1 KGHSH and CDR2 LQKENI.

The chain uses TRBV28 and TRBJ2-1; 12 positions agree with TRBD1. The ends lost 6 bases at V and 10 bases at J; junction bases unmatched: 13. The CDR3 is 16 amino acids. Per the germline V gene, CDR1 is MDHEN and CDR2 is SYDVKM. The CDR3 DNA is TGTGCCAGCAGGCCGTCGGGACAGGGGGCAATCTGGGAGCAGTTCTTC. Protein sequence: CASRPSGQGAIWEQFF.

The chain carries TRBV28 and TRBJ1-5; D might be TRBD1 (5 bases). CDR1 and CDR2 (germline): MDHEN, SYDVKM. The CDR3 totals 14 residues. V gave up 3 bases and J gave up 7 bases, with 13 bases separating them. The CDR3 nucleotides are TGTGCCAGCAGTTTCCGGGGGGTTGGGCAGCCCCAGCATTTT. Its translation is CASSFRGVGQPQHF. Complete variable domain (other parts from reference TRBV28 and TRBJ1-5): DVKVTQSSRYLVKRTGEKVFLECVQDMDHENMFWYRQDPGLGLRLIYFSYDVKMKEKGDIPEGYSVSREKKERFSLILESASTNQTSMYLCASSFRGVGQPQHFGDGTRLSIL.

The rearrangement uses TRBV24-1 and TRBJ2-1, with 15 bases fitting TRBD2. Per the germline V gene, CDR1 is KGHDR and CDR2 is SFDVKD. The CDR3 consists of 20 residues. Unmatched junction bases numbered 7, after V lost 2 bases and J lost 0 bases. The DNA of the CDR3 is TGTGCCACCAGTGATTCCGGACTAGCGGGAGGGATTAACTCCTACAATGAGCAGTTCTTC. Translating it yields CATSDSGLAGGINSYNEQFF.

This clone showed up just a few times. The rearrangement links TRBV4-3 to TRBJ1-3; TRBD1 matches 7 bases. V lost 2 bases, J lost 0 bases, and 10 bases stayed unmatched. Germline assignment: CDR1 LGHNA and CDR2 YSLEER. The CDR3 has 18 amino acids. The CDR3 region is CASSQSQGTESSGNTIYF. The CDR3 DNA reads as TGCGCCAGCAGCCAATCCCAAGGGACAGAGAGCTCTGGAAACACCATATATTTT.

The genes are TRBV3-1 (or the pseudogene TRBV3-2) and TRBJ1-3, with 10 bases lining up with TRBD1. The CDR3 runs to 17 residues. Germline V lookup: CDR1 LGHDT, CDR2 YNNKEL (reference sequence). V gave up 4 bases and J gave up 6 bases; unmatched junction bases: 12. The CDR3 DNA sequence: TGTGCCAGCAGCCCCGACAGGGGGCAATTAACCGCAAACACCATATATTTT. Amino acids: CASSPDRGQLTANTIYF.

This clone appeared a few times. The chain carries TRBV15 and TRBJ1-3; 10 nucleotides agree with TRBD1. CDR1 is LNHNV, CDR2 YYDKDF, per germline (reference sequence). After removal of 3 bases from V and 4 bases from J, the junction contained 3 bases not matched to a gene. CDR3 length: 15 amino acids. Written as DNA, the CDR3 is TGTGCCACCAGCAGGGACAGGGGGTACGGAAACACCATATATTTT. Encoded protein: CATSRDRGYGNTIYF.